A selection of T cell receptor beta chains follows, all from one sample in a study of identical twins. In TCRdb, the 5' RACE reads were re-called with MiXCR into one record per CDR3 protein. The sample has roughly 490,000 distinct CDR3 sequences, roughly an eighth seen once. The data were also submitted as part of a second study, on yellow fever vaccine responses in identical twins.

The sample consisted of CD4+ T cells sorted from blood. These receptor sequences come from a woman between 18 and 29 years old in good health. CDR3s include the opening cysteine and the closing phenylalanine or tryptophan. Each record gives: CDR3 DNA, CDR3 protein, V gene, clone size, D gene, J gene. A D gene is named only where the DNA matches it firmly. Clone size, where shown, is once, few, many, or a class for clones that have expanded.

CDR3nt: TGCAGTGCTAGTGTCGTAGGCGAGACCCAGTACTTC
CDR3aa: CSASVVGETQYF
v_gene: TRBV20-1
abundance: many
d_gene: NA
j_gene: TRBJ2-5

CDR3nt: TGTGCCAGCCGAAGGGGGGGCGCAAGCTACGAGCAGTACTTC
CDR3aa: CASRRGGASYEQYF
v_gene: TRBV2
abundance: many
d_gene: NA
j_gene: TRBJ2-7

CDR3nt: TGTGCCAGCAGATGGAGGACTAGCTTAAATGAGCAGTTCTTC
CDR3aa: CASRWRTSLNEQFF
v_gene: TRBV5-4
abundance: NA
d_gene: TRBD2
j_gene: TRBJ2-1

CDR3nt: TGTGCCAGTAGTATGGTGGCAGATACGCAGTATTTT
CDR3aa: CASSMVADTQYF
v_gene: TRBV19
abundance: few
d_gene: NA
j_gene: TRBJ2-3

CDR3nt: TGTGCCAGCAGTTTAGGGACAGCCGTCACCGGGGAGCTGTTTTTT
CDR3aa: CASSLGTAVTGELFF
v_gene: TRBV12-3/TRBV12-4
abundance: few
d_gene: NA
j_gene: TRBJ2-2

CDR3nt: TGCGCCAGCAGCTGGGGACTAGCGGGAGGTTGGCAGTTCTTC
CDR3aa: CASSWGLAGGWQFF
v_gene: TRBV5-1
abundance: few
d_gene: TRBD2
j_gene: TRBJ2-1

CDR3nt: TGTGCCAGCAGTCCTTCCCAGGGGTTTGGGGGAAATCAGCCCCAGCATTTT
CDR3aa: CASSPSQGFGGNQPQHF
v_gene: TRBV12-3/TRBV12-4
abundance: many
d_gene: NA
j_gene: TRBJ1-5

CDR3nt: TGCGCCAGCAGCTACGAAGTTCGGTCCTACGAGCAGTACTTC
CDR3aa: CASSYEVRSYEQYF
v_gene: TRBV5-1
abundance: many
d_gene: NA
j_gene: TRBJ2-7

CDR3nt: TGTGCCAGCAGCCCATCTGGGGGGCCCTGGCAGTTCTTC
CDR3aa: CASSPSGGPWQFF
v_gene: TRBV14
abundance: NA
d_gene: NA
j_gene: TRBJ2-1

CDR3nt: TGTGCCAGCAGCCAAGCGGTGGATTATCAGCCCCAGCATTTT
CDR3aa: CASSQAVDYQPQHF
v_gene: TRBV4-2
abundance: many
d_gene: NA
j_gene: TRBJ1-5

CDR3nt: TGTGCCAGCAGCTCCAACTCACAGGGGGGCACAGATACGCAGTATTTT
CDR3aa: CASSSNSQGGTDTQYF
v_gene: TRBV11-2
abundance: few
d_gene: TRBD1
j_gene: TRBJ2-3

CDR3nt: TGCAGTGTTTTGGACAGGGGTTCTGGCGAGCAGTACTTC
CDR3aa: CSVLDRGSGEQYF
v_gene: TRBV20-1
abundance: NA
d_gene: TRBD1
j_gene: TRBJ2-7

CDR3nt: TGTGCCAGCAGCTCTCCCAAGCCAGATACGCAGTATTTT
CDR3aa: CASSSPKPDTQYF
v_gene: TRBV7-2
abundance: many
d_gene: NA
j_gene: TRBJ2-3

CDR3nt: TGTGCCAGCAGTTACTCGAAGGCAGCGCTGGGGGGGGAGCAGTACTTC
CDR3aa: CASSYSKAALGGEQYF
v_gene: TRBV6-5
abundance: NA
d_gene: TRBD2
j_gene: TRBJ2-7

CDR3nt: TGTGCCAGCAGCTTAATATATGGAGGAACCTACAATGAGCAGTTCTTC
CDR3aa: CASSLIYGGTYNEQFF
v_gene: TRBV13
abundance: NA
d_gene: NA
j_gene: TRBJ2-1

CDR3nt: TGTGCCAGCAGTGAATTAGAACAGGGCAACTATGGCTACACCTTC
CDR3aa: CASSELEQGNYGYTF
v_gene: TRBV25-1
abundance: NA
d_gene: NA
j_gene: TRBJ1-2

CDR3nt: TGTGCCAGCACCGGACTAGCGGGAGGAAGGTACAATGAGCAGTTCTTC
CDR3aa: CASTGLAGGRYNEQFF
v_gene: TRBV2
abundance: NA
d_gene: TRBD2
j_gene: TRBJ2-1

CDR3nt: TGTGCCAGCAGCTTAGTACGGAGCCGGAACACCGGGGAGCTGTTTTTT
CDR3aa: CASSLVRSRNTGELFF
v_gene: TRBV7-9
abundance: few
d_gene: NA
j_gene: TRBJ2-2

CDR3nt: TGTGCCAGCAGACGGTTGGACGAGCAGTACTTC
CDR3aa: CASRRLDEQYF
v_gene: TRBV27
abundance: few
d_gene: NA
j_gene: TRBJ2-7

CDR3nt: TGTGCCAGCAGTTTACCGGGACAGGGCGCCTACGAGCAGTACTTC
CDR3aa: CASSLPGQGAYEQYF
v_gene: TRBV2
abundance: NA
d_gene: TRBD1
j_gene: TRBJ2-7

CDR3nt: TGCAGTACTCAGGGTTACGCTGAAGCTTTCTTT
CDR3aa: CSTQGYAEAFF
v_gene: TRBV20-1
abundance: few
d_gene: NA
j_gene: TRBJ1-1

CDR3nt: TGTGCCAGCAGCCCTAGGGGTAATTCACCCCTCCACTTT
CDR3aa: CASSPRGNSPLHF
v_gene: TRBV3-1
abundance: few
d_gene: NA
j_gene: TRBJ1-6

CDR3nt: TGCAGTGCTAGAGATCCACAGGGAAAGAGAGAGACCCAGTACTTC
CDR3aa: CSARDPQGKRETQYF
v_gene: TRBV20-1
abundance: few
d_gene: NA
j_gene: TRBJ2-5

CDR3nt: TGTGCCACCAGTGATCCGAAAACATCTCGGGTCTACGAGCAGTACTTC
CDR3aa: CATSDPKTSRVYEQYF
v_gene: TRBV24-1
abundance: few
d_gene: NA
j_gene: TRBJ2-7

CDR3nt: TGCGCCAGCAGCTTGGTCGTGGGACAGGGAATATCGGGGCAGTTCTTC
CDR3aa: CASSLVVGQGISGQFF
v_gene: TRBV5-1
abundance: NA
d_gene: TRBD1
j_gene: TRBJ2-1

CDR3nt: TGTGCCAGCAGGAATAACGGGGGGCAGCCCCAGCATTTT
CDR3aa: CASRNNGGQPQHF
v_gene: TRBV7-2
abundance: few
d_gene: NA
j_gene: TRBJ1-5

CDR3nt: TGCAGCGTTGAAGTCTACCCCCAGCGGGAGTACAATGAGCAGTTCTTC
CDR3aa: CSVEVYPQREYNEQFF
v_gene: TRBV29-1
abundance: many
d_gene: TRBD2
j_gene: TRBJ2-1

CDR3nt: TGTGCTAGCAGCTCCGAACCGGGGGCCGAGCAGTACTTC
CDR3aa: CASSSEPGAEQYF
v_gene: TRBV7-7
abundance: NA
d_gene: NA
j_gene: TRBJ2-7

CDR3nt: TGTGCCAGCAGCCCGGGGACTAATACGCAGTATTTT
CDR3aa: CASSPGTNTQYF
v_gene: TRBV7-2
abundance: few
d_gene: TRBD2
j_gene: TRBJ2-3

CDR3nt: TGTGCCAGCAGTTTTCAACAGCAAGAGACCCAGTACTTC
CDR3aa: CASSFQQQETQYF
v_gene: TRBV12-3/TRBV12-4
abundance: NA
d_gene: NA
j_gene: TRBJ2-5

CDR3nt: TGCAGTGCTAGACTGCTGGGACAGGGGGCGTCCTATGGCTACACCTTC
CDR3aa: CSARLLGQGASYGYTF
v_gene: TRBV20-1
abundance: few
d_gene: TRBD1
j_gene: TRBJ1-2

CDR3nt: TGTGCCAGCAGCTCCCCCCTGGCACACCGCTACAATGAGCAGTTCTTC
CDR3aa: CASSSPLAHRYNEQFF
v_gene: TRBV6-1
abundance: NA
d_gene: NA
j_gene: TRBJ2-1

CDR3nt: TGTGCCAGTAGTCTACAGCGCGCCTACGAGCAGTACTTC
CDR3aa: CASSLQRAYEQYF
v_gene: TRBV19
abundance: many
d_gene: NA
j_gene: TRBJ2-7

CDR3nt: TGCAGCGTTGAAGAGGGCAGGGTCCAGGAGGCTTTCTTT
CDR3aa: CSVEEGRVQEAFF
v_gene: TRBV29-1
abundance: NA
d_gene: NA
j_gene: TRBJ1-1

CDR3nt: TGTGCCACCAGCAGATCGACTAGCGGGAGATACAATGAGCAGTTCTTC
CDR3aa: CATSRSTSGRYNEQFF
v_gene: TRBV15
abundance: NA
d_gene: TRBD2
j_gene: TRBJ2-1

CDR3nt: TGTGCCAGCAGTCGCTCCCGGGACAGGGGCTACGAGCAGTACTTC
CDR3aa: CASSRSRDRGYEQYF
v_gene: TRBV11-2
abundance: NA
d_gene: TRBD1
j_gene: TRBJ2-7

CDR3nt: TGTGCCAGCAGCCAACAGGGGACTGTATCCTACGAGCAGTACTTC
CDR3aa: CASSQQGTVSYEQYF
v_gene: TRBV7-2
abundance: NA
d_gene: NA
j_gene: TRBJ2-7

CDR3nt: TGTGCCAGCTCCCCGGACGGGGACACCATATATTTT
CDR3aa: CASSPDGDTIYF
v_gene: TRBV18
abundance: few
d_gene: NA
j_gene: TRBJ1-3

CDR3nt: TGTGCCAGCAGTTGGACAGGCAACAATCAGCCCCAGCATTTT
CDR3aa: CASSWTGNNQPQHF
v_gene: TRBV6-2/TRBV6-3
abundance: NA
d_gene: TRBD1
j_gene: TRBJ1-5

CDR3nt: TGCGCCAGCAGCTTGGGGACATCCCTTTTGGGCTACACCTTC
CDR3aa: CASSLGTSLLGYTF
v_gene: TRBV5-1
abundance: NA
d_gene: NA
j_gene: TRBJ1-2

CDR3nt: TGTGCCAGCAGCTTACTTCATTTGGGACAGGGTATCGACGAGCAGTACTTC
CDR3aa: CASSLLHLGQGIDEQYF
v_gene: TRBV7-9
abundance: few
d_gene: TRBD1
j_gene: TRBJ2-7

CDR3nt: TGTGCCAGCAGTTTAGGGGGACAGGGGTATTCACCCCTCCACTTT
CDR3aa: CASSLGGQGYSPLHF
v_gene: TRBV12-3/TRBV12-4
abundance: few
d_gene: TRBD1
j_gene: TRBJ1-6

CDR3nt: TGCGCCAGCAGCCCATCGGCTAGCGGACTCTCCTACGAGCAGTACTTC
CDR3aa: CASSPSASGLSYEQYF
v_gene: TRBV4-3
abundance: few
d_gene: TRBD2
j_gene: TRBJ2-7

CDR3nt: TGTGCCAGCCAGCGCTCTGGGGCCAACGTCCTGACTTTC
CDR3aa: CASQRSGANVLTF
v_gene: TRBV9
abundance: NA
d_gene: NA
j_gene: TRBJ2-6

CDR3nt: TGTGCCACCTCCCAAGATTCAGGTTCTGGAAACACCATATATTTT
CDR3aa: CATSQDSGSGNTIYF
v_gene: TRBV3-2
abundance: once
d_gene: NA
j_gene: TRBJ1-3

CDR3nt: TGTGCCAGCAGCTTTTGGGGCTACAATGAGCAGTTCTTC
CDR3aa: CASSFWGYNEQFF
v_gene: TRBV7-9
abundance: few
d_gene: NA
j_gene: TRBJ2-1

CDR3nt: TGCAGCGTTGTGAAAGGGCAGAGCGATGAGCAGTTCTTC
CDR3aa: CSVVKGQSDEQFF
v_gene: TRBV29-1
abundance: few
d_gene: NA
j_gene: TRBJ2-1

CDR3nt: TGTGCCAGCAGTTTGGGGAGGGGGAGGTACGAGACTGAAGCTTTCTTT
CDR3aa: CASSLGRGRYETEAFF
v_gene: TRBV27
abundance: NA
d_gene: NA
j_gene: TRBJ1-1

CDR3nt: TGCGCCAGCAGCTTAACTTTGACAGCGAACACTGAAGCTTTCTTT
CDR3aa: CASSLTLTANTEAFF
v_gene: TRBV5-1
abundance: few
d_gene: NA
j_gene: TRBJ1-1

CDR3nt: TGTGCCACCAGCAGGGTAGCGGGAGGCCGTAGCTCCTACAATGAGCAGTTCTTC
CDR3aa: CATSRVAGGRSSYNEQFF
v_gene: TRBV15
abundance: few
d_gene: TRBD2
j_gene: TRBJ2-1

CDR3nt: TGCAGCGTTGTAGGCGGGAGAGGCGATACGCAGTATTTT
CDR3aa: CSVVGGRGDTQYF
v_gene: TRBV29-1
abundance: many
d_gene: TRBD2
j_gene: TRBJ2-3

CDR3nt: TGCGCCAGCAGCTTGGGTAGGGAGTCAGATACGCAGTATTTT
CDR3aa: CASSLGRESDTQYF
v_gene: TRBV5-1
abundance: many
d_gene: NA
j_gene: TRBJ2-3

CDR3nt: TGTGCCAGCTCACCGACTGGGACAGGGTTCCCAGATACGCAGTATTTT
CDR3aa: CASSPTGTGFPDTQYF
v_gene: TRBV18
abundance: NA
d_gene: TRBD1
j_gene: TRBJ2-3

CDR3nt: TGTGCCAGCAGCTTGGTTGGTGACGGAAATTCACCCCTCCACTTT
CDR3aa: CASSLVGDGNSPLHF
v_gene: TRBV5-5
abundance: NA
d_gene: NA
j_gene: TRBJ1-6

CDR3nt: TGTGCCAGCAGGCTTCTAAGCGGGGGACCATACAATGAGCAGTTCTTC
CDR3aa: CASRLLSGGPYNEQFF
v_gene: TRBV3-1
abundance: NA
d_gene: TRBD2
j_gene: TRBJ2-1